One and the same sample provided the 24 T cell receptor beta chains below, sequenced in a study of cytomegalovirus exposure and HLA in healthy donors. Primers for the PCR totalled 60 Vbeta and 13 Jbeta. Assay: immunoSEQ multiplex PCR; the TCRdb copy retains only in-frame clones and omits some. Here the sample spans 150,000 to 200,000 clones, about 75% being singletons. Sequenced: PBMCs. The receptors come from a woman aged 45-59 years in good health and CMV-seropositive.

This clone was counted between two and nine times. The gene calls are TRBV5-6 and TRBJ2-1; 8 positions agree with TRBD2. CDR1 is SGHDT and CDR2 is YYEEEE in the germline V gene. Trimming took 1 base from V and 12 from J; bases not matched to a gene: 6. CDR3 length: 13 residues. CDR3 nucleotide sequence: TGTGCCAGCAGCTTGCGGGGGGGGCTGATGCAGTTCTTC. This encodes CASSLRGGLMQFF. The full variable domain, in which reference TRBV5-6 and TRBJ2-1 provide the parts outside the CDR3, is DAGVTQSPTHLIKTRGQQVTLRCSPKSGHDTVSWYQQALGQGPQFIFQYYEEEERQRGNFPDRFSGHQFPNYSSELNVNALLLGDSALYLCASSLRGGLMQFFGPGTRLTVL.

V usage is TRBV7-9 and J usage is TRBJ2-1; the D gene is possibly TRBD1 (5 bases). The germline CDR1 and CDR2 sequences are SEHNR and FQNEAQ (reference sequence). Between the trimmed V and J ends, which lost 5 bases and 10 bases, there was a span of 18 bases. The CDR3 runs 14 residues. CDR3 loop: CASSLGAAPGEQFF. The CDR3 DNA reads TGTGCCAGCAGCCTTGGGGCGGCCCCTGGCGAGCAGTTCTTC. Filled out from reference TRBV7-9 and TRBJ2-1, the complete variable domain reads DTGVSQNPRHKITKRGQNVTFRCDPISEHNRLYWYRQTLGQGPEFLTYFQNEAQLEKSRLLSDRFSAERPKGSFSTLEIQRTEQGDSAMYLCASSLGAAPGEQFFGPGTRLTVL.

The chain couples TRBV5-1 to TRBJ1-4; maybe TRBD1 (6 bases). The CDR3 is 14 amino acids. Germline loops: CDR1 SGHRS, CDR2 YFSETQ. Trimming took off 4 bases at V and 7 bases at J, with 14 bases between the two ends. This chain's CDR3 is CASSTGGRGEKLFF. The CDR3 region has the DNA TGCGCCAGCAGCACCGGGGGGCGCGGTGAAAAACTGTTTTTT. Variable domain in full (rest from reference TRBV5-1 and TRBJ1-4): KAGVTQTPRYLIKTRGQQVTLSCSPISGHRSVSWYQQTPGQGLQFLFEYFSETQRNKGNFPGRFSGRQFSNSRSEMNVSTLELGDSALYLCASSTGGRGEKLFFGSGTQLSVL.

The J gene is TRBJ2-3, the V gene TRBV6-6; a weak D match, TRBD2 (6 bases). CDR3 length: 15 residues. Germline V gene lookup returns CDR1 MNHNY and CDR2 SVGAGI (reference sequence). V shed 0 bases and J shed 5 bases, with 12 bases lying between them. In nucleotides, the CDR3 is TGTGCCAGCAGTTACTCGATGGCTAGCGTAGATACGCAGTATTTT. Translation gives CASSYSMASVDTQYF.

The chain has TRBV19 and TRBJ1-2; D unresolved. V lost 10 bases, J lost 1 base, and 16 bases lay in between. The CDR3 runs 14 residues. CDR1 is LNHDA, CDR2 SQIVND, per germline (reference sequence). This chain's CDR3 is CAILMETGNYGYTF. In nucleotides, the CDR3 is TGTGCCATCCTCATGGAGACGGGTAACTATGGCTACACCTTC.

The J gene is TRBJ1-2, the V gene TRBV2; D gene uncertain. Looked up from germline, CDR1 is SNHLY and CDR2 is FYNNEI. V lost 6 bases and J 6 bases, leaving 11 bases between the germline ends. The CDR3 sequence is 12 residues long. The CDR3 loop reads CASRITLDGYTF. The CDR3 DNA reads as TGTGCCAGCAGGATAACTCTCGATGGCTACACCTTC. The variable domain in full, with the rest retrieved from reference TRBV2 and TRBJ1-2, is EPEVTQTPSHQVTQMGQEVILRCVPISNHLYFYWYRQILGQKVEFLVSFYNNEISEKSEIFDDQFSVERPDGSNFTLKIRSTKLEDSAMYFCASRITLDGYTFGSGTRLTVV.

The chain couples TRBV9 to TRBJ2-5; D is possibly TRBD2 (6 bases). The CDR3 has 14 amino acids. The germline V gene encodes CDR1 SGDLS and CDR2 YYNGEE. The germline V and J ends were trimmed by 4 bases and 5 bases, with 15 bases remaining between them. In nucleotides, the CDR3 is TGTGCCAGCAGCAGGGACTGGTTGGGGGAGACCCAGTACTTC. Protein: CASSRDWLGETQYF. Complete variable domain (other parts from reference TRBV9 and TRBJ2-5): DSGVTQTPKHLITATGQRVTLRCSPRSGDLSVYWYQQSLDQGLQFLIQYYNGEERAKGNILERFSAQQFPDLHSELNLSSLELGDSALYFCASSRDWLGETQYFGPGTRLLVL.

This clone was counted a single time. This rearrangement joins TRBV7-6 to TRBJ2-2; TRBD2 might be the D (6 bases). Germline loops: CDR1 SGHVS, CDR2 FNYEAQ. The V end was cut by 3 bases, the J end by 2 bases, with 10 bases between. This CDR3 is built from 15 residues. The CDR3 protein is CASSFSGPNTGELFF. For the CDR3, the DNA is TGTGCCAGCAGCTTTAGCGGTCCTAACACCGGGGAGCTGTTTTTT.

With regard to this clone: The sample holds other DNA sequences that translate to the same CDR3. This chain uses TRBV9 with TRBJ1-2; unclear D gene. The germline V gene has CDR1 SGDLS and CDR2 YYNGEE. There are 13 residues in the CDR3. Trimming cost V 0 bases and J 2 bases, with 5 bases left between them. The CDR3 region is CASSVGQNYGYTF. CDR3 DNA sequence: TGTGCCAGCAGCGTAGGCCAGAACTATGGCTACACCTTC.

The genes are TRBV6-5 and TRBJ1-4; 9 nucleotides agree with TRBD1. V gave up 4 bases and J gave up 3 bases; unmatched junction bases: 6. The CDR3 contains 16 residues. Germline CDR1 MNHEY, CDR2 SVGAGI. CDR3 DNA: TGTGCCAGCAGTTCGGACTGGACAGGGGCTAATGAAAAACTGTTTTTT. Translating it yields CASSSDWTGANEKLFF.

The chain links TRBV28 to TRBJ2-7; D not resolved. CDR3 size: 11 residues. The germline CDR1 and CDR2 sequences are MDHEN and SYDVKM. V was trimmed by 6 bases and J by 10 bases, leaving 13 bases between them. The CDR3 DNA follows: TGTGCCAGCAGCCTAACTACGAATCAGTACTTC. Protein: CASSLTTNQYF.

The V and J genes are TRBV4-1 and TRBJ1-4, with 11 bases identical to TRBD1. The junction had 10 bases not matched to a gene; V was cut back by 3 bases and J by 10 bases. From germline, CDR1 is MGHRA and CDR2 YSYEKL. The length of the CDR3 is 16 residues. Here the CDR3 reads CASSHPGTGGYGKLFF. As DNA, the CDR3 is TGCGCCAGCAGCCACCCCGGGACAGGGGGGTATGGAAAACTGTTTTTT.

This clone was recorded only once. The CDR3 DNA follows: TGTGCCAGCGGGGCCCGGGCCAAAAACATTCAGTACTTC. Protein product: CASGARAKNIQYF. V usage is TRBV6-1 and J usage is TRBJ2-4, with a tentative D call TRBD1 (5 bases). CDR3 length: 13 residues. Germline CDR1 and CDR2: MNHNS and SASEGT. Trimming left V 8 bases short and J 1 base short, with 9 bases between.

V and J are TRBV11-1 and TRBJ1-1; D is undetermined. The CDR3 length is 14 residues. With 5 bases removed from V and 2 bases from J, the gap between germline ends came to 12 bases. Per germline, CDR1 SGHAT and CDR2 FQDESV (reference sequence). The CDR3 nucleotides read TGTGCCAGCAGCGACCGGGTCCCAAACACTGAAGCTTTCTTT. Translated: CASSDRVPNTEAFF.

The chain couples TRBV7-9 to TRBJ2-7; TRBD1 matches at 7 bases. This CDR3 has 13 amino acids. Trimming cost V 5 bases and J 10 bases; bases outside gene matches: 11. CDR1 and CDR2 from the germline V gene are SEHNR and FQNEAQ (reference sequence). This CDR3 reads CASSPSRDRQQYF. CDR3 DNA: TGTGCCAGCAGCCCGAGCCGGGACAGACAACAGTACTTC.

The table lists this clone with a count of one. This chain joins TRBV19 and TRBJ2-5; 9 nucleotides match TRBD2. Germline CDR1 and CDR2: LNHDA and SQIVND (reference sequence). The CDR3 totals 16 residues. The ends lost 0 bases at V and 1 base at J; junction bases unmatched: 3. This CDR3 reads CASSIDSGGPQETQYF. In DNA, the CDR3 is TGTGCCAGTAGTATAGATAGCGGGGGTCCCCAAGAGACCCAGTACTTC.

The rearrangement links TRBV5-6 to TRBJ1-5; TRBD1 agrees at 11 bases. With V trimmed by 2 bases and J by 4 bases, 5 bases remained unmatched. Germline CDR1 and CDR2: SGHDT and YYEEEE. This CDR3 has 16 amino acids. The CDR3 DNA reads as TGTGCCAGCAGCTTCCGGGACAGGGGGTCTAATCAGCCCCAGCATTTT. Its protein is CASSFRDRGSNQPQHF.

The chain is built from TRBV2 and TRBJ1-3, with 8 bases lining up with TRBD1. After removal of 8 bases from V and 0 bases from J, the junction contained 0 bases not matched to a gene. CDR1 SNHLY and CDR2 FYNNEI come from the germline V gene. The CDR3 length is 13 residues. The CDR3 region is CASGQGSGNTIYF. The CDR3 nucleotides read TGTGCCAGCGGACAGGGCTCTGGAAACACCATATATTTT. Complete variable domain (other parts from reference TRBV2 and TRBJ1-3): EPEVTQTPSHQVTQMGQEVILRCVPISNHLYFYWYRQILGQKVEFLVSFYNNEISEKSEIFDDQFSVERPDGSNFTLKIRSTKLEDSAMYFCASGQGSGNTIYFGEGSWLTVV.

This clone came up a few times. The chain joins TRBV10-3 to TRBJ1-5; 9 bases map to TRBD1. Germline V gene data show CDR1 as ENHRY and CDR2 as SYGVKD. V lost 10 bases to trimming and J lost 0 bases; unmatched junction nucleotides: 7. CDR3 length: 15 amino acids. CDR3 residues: CATTGGDSSNQPQHF. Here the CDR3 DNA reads TGTGCCACTACAGGGGGCGACTCTAGCAATCAGCCCCAGCATTTT.

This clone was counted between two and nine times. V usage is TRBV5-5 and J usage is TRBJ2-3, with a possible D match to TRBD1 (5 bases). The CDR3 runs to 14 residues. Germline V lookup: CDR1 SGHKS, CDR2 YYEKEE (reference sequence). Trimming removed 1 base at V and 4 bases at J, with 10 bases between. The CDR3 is CASSLSRAADTQYF. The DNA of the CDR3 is TGTGCCAGCAGCTTGAGCAGGGCGGCAGATACGCAGTATTTT.

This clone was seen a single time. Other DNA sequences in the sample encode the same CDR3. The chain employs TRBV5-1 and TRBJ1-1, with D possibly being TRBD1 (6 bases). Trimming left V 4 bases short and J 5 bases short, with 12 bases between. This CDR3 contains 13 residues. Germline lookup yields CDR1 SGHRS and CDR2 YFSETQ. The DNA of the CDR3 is TGCGCCAGCAGCCTCACAGGGTATACTGAAGCTTTCTTT. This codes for CASSLTGYTEAFF.

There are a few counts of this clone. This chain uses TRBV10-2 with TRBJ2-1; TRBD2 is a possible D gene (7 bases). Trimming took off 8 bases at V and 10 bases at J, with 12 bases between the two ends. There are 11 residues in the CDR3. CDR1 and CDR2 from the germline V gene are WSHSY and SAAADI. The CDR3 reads CASSRGGEQFF. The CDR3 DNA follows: TGCGCCAGCTCGAGGGGGGGCGAGCAGTTCTTC.

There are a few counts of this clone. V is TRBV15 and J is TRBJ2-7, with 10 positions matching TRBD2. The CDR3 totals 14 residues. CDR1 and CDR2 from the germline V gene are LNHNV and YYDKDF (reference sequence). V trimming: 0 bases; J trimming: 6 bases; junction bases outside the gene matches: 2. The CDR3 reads CATSRDRLAGEQYF. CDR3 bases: TGTGCCACCAGCAGAGATCGACTAGCGGGCGAGCAGTACTTC.

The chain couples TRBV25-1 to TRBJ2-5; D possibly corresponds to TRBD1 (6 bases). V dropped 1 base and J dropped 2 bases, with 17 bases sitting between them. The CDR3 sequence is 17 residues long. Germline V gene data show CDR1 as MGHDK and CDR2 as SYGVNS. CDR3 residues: CASSELPQWTEQETQYF. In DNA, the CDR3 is TGTGCCAGCAGTGAATTGCCCCAGTGGACAGAGCAAGAGACCCAGTACTTC.